This T cell receptor beta chain was recorded in a study of graft-versus-host responses after intestinal transplantation. Study at large: Anti-thymocyte globulin induction was given to all recipients, followed by tacrolimus and steroids for approximately three years.

Some clones are missing from TCRdb's copy, which holds only in-frame ones; the method was immunoSEQ multiplex PCR. This table holds fewer than 95,000 clones, over 85% found once. Regarding this clone: Its antigen remains unknown.

Trimming shortened V by 6 bases and J by 6 bases, and 15 bases separated the two germline ends. Per the germline V gene, CDR1 is MDHEN and CDR2 is SYDVKM. The CDR3 is made up of 14 amino acids. The sample in question was unstimulated CD8+ T cells sorted from spleen or lymph node cells, obtained before intestinal transplant. The genes are TRBV28 and TRBJ1-5; possible D gene TRBD1, 5 bases. This TCR was recovered from a human donor who received an intestinal transplant. CDR3 sequence (DNA): TGTGCCAGCAGAGTGGTGGCGCAGGGTCAGCCCCAGCATTTT. It translates to CASRVVAQGQPQHF.